This TCR beta chain was recorded in a study of cytomegalovirus exposure and HLA in healthy donors. Across the whole study: Among the roughly 380 donors who were genotyped, about 79% fell in the genetic ancestry cluster that is associated with self-reported Caucasian donors.

The germline gives CDR1 KGHSH, CDR2 LQKENI. V was shortened by 6 bases and J by 3 bases, with 12 bases between the two germline ends. This CDR3 is 13 amino acids long. PCR used 60 Vbeta primers and 13 Jbeta primers. The repertoire was sequenced with immunoSEQ multiplex PCR; TCRdb's copy has only in-frame clones and lacks some. Its clone listing holds under 200,000 clones. The sample consisted of PBMCs. This chain links TRBV18 with TRBJ2-7; possible D gene TRBD2, 6 bases. The clonotype comes from a young man in good health and CMV-seronegative. CDR3 in amino acids: CASSLTEGYEQYF. The CDR3 DNA is TGTGCCAGCTCTCTGACGGAGGGCTACGAGCAGTACTTC.